The rows below give T cell receptor beta chains drawn from one sample of a study of blood T cell repertoires in COVID-19. The protocol was immunoSEQ multiplex PCR, while the TCRdb copy is restricted to in-frame clones and leaves out a portion. The table lists 220,000 or so clones, around 87% of them singletons. The material sequenced was PBMCs or T cells enriched from blood (not recorded which). These receptors came from a man aged 25-45 years who had been exposed to COVID-19. Each CDR3 is given with its conserved first and last residue. Each record gives: D gene, V gene, J gene, clone size, CDR3 DNA, CDR3 protein. A D gene is named only where the DNA matches it firmly. Clone size is shown for a subset of rows, as once, few, many or a class of expanded clone.

d_call: TRBD1; v_call: TRBV4-1; j_call: TRBJ1-5; clone_size: NA; cdr3_nt: TGCGCCAGCAGCCATCGCCCTGACAGGGAGAACCCGCCCCAGCATTTT; cdr3_aa: CASSHRPDRENPPQHF
d_call: NA; v_call: TRBV25-1; j_call: TRBJ2-7; clone_size: NA; cdr3_nt: TGTGCCAGCAGTGACGACAGTTTTAGTTACGAGCAGTACTTC; cdr3_aa: CASSDDSFSYEQYF
d_call: NA; v_call: TRBV12-2; j_call: TRBJ2-7; clone_size: few; cdr3_nt: TGTGCAAGTCGTAACCCCAGGGGTAAGACCTACGAGCAGTACTTC; cdr3_aa: CASRNPRGKTYEQYF
d_call: NA; v_call: TRBV6-1; j_call: TRBJ2-5; clone_size: NA; cdr3_nt: TGTGCCAGCAGTGGTGGGGGCGAACAAGAGACCCAGTACTTC; cdr3_aa: CASSGGGEQETQYF
d_call: NA; v_call: TRBV6-5; j_call: TRBJ1-2; clone_size: NA; cdr3_nt: TGTGCCAGCAGTTACTCGAGGGGGTTCTATGGCTACACCTTC; cdr3_aa: CASSYSRGFYGYTF
d_call: TRBD1; v_call: TRBV7-9; j_call: TRBJ1-2; clone_size: once; cdr3_nt: TGTGCCAGCAGTGCAGACAGGGAACTTTTCTATGGCTACACCTTC; cdr3_aa: CASSADRELFYGYTF
d_call: TRBD1; v_call: TRBV15; j_call: TRBJ1-4; clone_size: NA; cdr3_nt: TGTGCCACCAGCTCCCAGACAGGGGCGTTCCCTAATGAAAAACTGTTTTTT; cdr3_aa: CATSSQTGAFPNEKLFF
d_call: TRBD1; v_call: TRBV19; j_call: TRBJ1-2; clone_size: NA; cdr3_nt: TGTGCCAGTAGGAACCAGGGGGCCGACTACTATGGCTACACCTTC; cdr3_aa: CASRNQGADYYGYTF
d_call: TRBD2; v_call: TRBV6-2/TRBV6-3; j_call: TRBJ2-3; clone_size: NA; cdr3_nt: TGTGCCAGCAGCCCACGGCCCTCTGGTAGCGGGGGGGCCTGGGATACGCAGTATTTT; cdr3_aa: CASSPRPSGSGGAWDTQYF
d_call: TRBD1; v_call: TRBV7-6; j_call: TRBJ1-6; clone_size: NA; cdr3_nt: TGTGCCAGCAGCTCCAATCCCCCGGCCTTCCGGGACAGACTCAATTCACCCCTCCACTTT; cdr3_aa: CASSSNPPAFRDRLNSPLHF
d_call: NA; v_call: TRBV2; j_call: TRBJ1-4; clone_size: NA; cdr3_nt: TGTGCCAGCAGTGATACCGGGATAGCTAATGAAAAACTGTTTTTT; cdr3_aa: CASSDTGIANEKLFF
d_call: TRBD1; v_call: TRBV5-6; j_call: TRBJ1-4; clone_size: NA; cdr3_nt: TGTGCCAGCAGCGAAACACAGGGGGCAACTAATGAAAAACTGTTTTTT; cdr3_aa: CASSETQGATNEKLFF
d_call: TRBD1; v_call: TRBV5-1; j_call: TRBJ1-1; clone_size: NA; cdr3_nt: TGCGCCAGCAGCTACGACAGGGGACGTTACACTGAAGCTTTCTTT; cdr3_aa: CASSYDRGRYTEAFF
d_call: TRBD2; v_call: TRBV30; j_call: TRBJ2-1; clone_size: once; cdr3_nt: TGTGCCTGGAGCCTACGGGCGGGGGGTGCTTGGCAGTTCTTC; cdr3_aa: CAWSLRAGGAWQFF
d_call: NA; v_call: TRBV5-6; j_call: TRBJ1-2; clone_size: few; cdr3_nt: TGTGCCAGCAGCTTGCTTCACAGACAGCGAGGCTACACCTTC; cdr3_aa: CASSLLHRQRGYTF
d_call: NA; v_call: TRBV27; j_call: TRBJ1-1; clone_size: NA; cdr3_nt: TGTGCCAGCAGTTTATACAGGACTGAAGCTTTCTTT; cdr3_aa: CASSLYRTEAFF
d_call: NA; v_call: TRBV7-9; j_call: TRBJ1-3; clone_size: NA; cdr3_nt: TGTGCCAGCAGCTTCTTTTCTGGAAACACCATATATTTT; cdr3_aa: CASSFFSGNTIYF
d_call: NA; v_call: TRBV7-6; j_call: TRBJ2-1; clone_size: NA; cdr3_nt: TGTGCCAGCAGCACCCGGAGTGAGCAGTTCTTC; cdr3_aa: CASSTRSEQFF
d_call: NA; v_call: TRBV30; j_call: TRBJ2-3; clone_size: NA; cdr3_nt: TGTGCTTTAGCGGCTCCCACAGATACGCAGTATTTT; cdr3_aa: CALAAPTDTQYF
d_call: NA; v_call: TRBV10-2; j_call: TRBJ1-5; clone_size: NA; cdr3_nt: TGCGCCGGAGGCGGCGGCAATCAGCCCCAGCATTTT; cdr3_aa: CAGGGGNQPQHF
d_call: NA; v_call: TRBV7-2; j_call: TRBJ2-2; clone_size: NA; cdr3_nt: TGTGCCAGCAGCTTATCTGTCAGGAGGTTCCCCGGGGAGCTGTTTTTT; cdr3_aa: CASSLSVRRFPGELFF
d_call: TRBD2; v_call: TRBV7-2; j_call: TRBJ2-5; clone_size: NA; cdr3_nt: TGTGCCAGCAGCTCGCCCCCATTAGCGGGGGGGCAACAAGAGACCCAGTACTTC; cdr3_aa: CASSSPPLAGGQQETQYF
d_call: TRBD1; v_call: TRBV6-5; j_call: TRBJ1-2; clone_size: NA; cdr3_nt: TGTGCCAGCACATACAGGGGCGGCTACACCTTC; cdr3_aa: CASTYRGGYTF
d_call: NA; v_call: TRBV5-5; j_call: TRBJ1-4; clone_size: NA; cdr3_nt: TGTGCCAGCAGCCCCGTAAATGAAAAACTGTTTTTT; cdr3_aa: CASSPVNEKLFF
d_call: TRBD1; v_call: TRBV11-1; j_call: TRBJ1-2; clone_size: NA; cdr3_nt: TGTGCCAGCAGATCGACAGGGATTGGAGGCTACACCTTC; cdr3_aa: CASRSTGIGGYTF
d_call: TRBD1; v_call: TRBV7-9; j_call: TRBJ1-6; clone_size: NA; cdr3_nt: TGTGCCAGCAGCCAGGGGGGAAGTCGGTCACCCCTCCACTTT; cdr3_aa: CASSQGGSRSPLHF
d_call: TRBD1; v_call: TRBV9; j_call: TRBJ2-6; clone_size: NA; cdr3_nt: TGTGCCAGCACCCCAGCAGGGGGCTTTGGGGCCAACGTCCTGACTTTC; cdr3_aa: CASTPAGGFGANVLTF
d_call: TRBD1; v_call: TRBV5-1; j_call: TRBJ1-4; clone_size: NA; cdr3_nt: TGCGCCAGCAGCCGATCCGGGACAGGGCTGGCAACTAATGAAAAACTGTTTTTT; cdr3_aa: CASSRSGTGLATNEKLFF
d_call: TRBD2; v_call: TRBV6-2/TRBV6-3; j_call: TRBJ2-3; clone_size: NA; cdr3_nt: TGTGCCAGCAGTGCGGGGGTGGATACGCAGTATTTT; cdr3_aa: CASSAGVDTQYF
d_call: NA; v_call: TRBV10-3; j_call: TRBJ1-2; clone_size: once; cdr3_nt: TGTGCCATCAGTGGCCCCGAGTATGGCTACACCTTC; cdr3_aa: CAISGPEYGYTF
d_call: NA; v_call: TRBV7-2; j_call: TRBJ1-5; clone_size: NA; cdr3_nt: TGTGCCAGCAGCTTAGAGTTACAGGGAAGTTTGACCCAGCATTTT; cdr3_aa: CASSLELQGSLTQHF
d_call: TRBD2; v_call: TRBV5-4; j_call: TRBJ2-7; clone_size: NA; cdr3_nt: TGTGCCAGCAGCGGAGGGACTAGCGGGGGCTCATCCTACGAGCAGTACTTC; cdr3_aa: CASSGGTSGGSSYEQYF
d_call: TRBD1; v_call: TRBV7-7; j_call: TRBJ2-7; clone_size: NA; cdr3_nt: TGTGCCAGCAGCCCCGGCGGACAGGGATTTCACGAGCAGTACTTC; cdr3_aa: CASSPGGQGFHEQYF
d_call: NA; v_call: TRBV6-5; j_call: TRBJ1-6; clone_size: NA; cdr3_nt: TGTGCCAGCAGTTACTCTAGGGACAACTATAATTCACCCCTCCACTTT; cdr3_aa: CASSYSRDNYNSPLHF
d_call: TRBD2; v_call: TRBV5-6; j_call: TRBJ2-7; clone_size: NA; cdr3_nt: TGTGCCAGCAGCCAACTAGCGGGGGGAACGTACGAGCAGTACTTC; cdr3_aa: CASSQLAGGTYEQYF
d_call: NA; v_call: TRBV9; j_call: TRBJ2-1; clone_size: NA; cdr3_nt: TGTGCCAGCAGCCAGGGACCGGGGGACAATGAGCAGTTCTTC; cdr3_aa: CASSQGPGDNEQFF
d_call: TRBD2; v_call: TRBV12-5; j_call: TRBJ2-1; clone_size: NA; cdr3_nt: TGTGCTAGTGGTTTGCCGGGACCCAGGGAGGGTGAGCAGTTCTTC; cdr3_aa: CASGLPGPREGEQFF
d_call: NA; v_call: TRBV27; j_call: TRBJ1-5; clone_size: NA; cdr3_nt: TGTGCCAGCAGCCCCTCAGGGCAGCCCCAGCATTTT; cdr3_aa: CASSPSGQPQHF
d_call: TRBD2; v_call: TRBV5-1; j_call: TRBJ2-3; clone_size: NA; cdr3_nt: TGCGCCAGCAGCTTGGTGAGCGGGGGAGACAGCACAGATACGCAGTATTTT; cdr3_aa: CASSLVSGGDSTDTQYF
d_call: NA; v_call: TRBV5-1; j_call: TRBJ1-6; clone_size: NA; cdr3_nt: TGCGCCAGCAGCTTGGACGCAATGAGCTCCTATAATTCACCCCTCCACTTT; cdr3_aa: CASSLDAMSSYNSPLHF
d_call: TRBD2; v_call: TRBV3-1/TRBV3-2; j_call: TRBJ2-2; clone_size: NA; cdr3_nt: TGTGCCAGCAGCCAAGAAAAGCGGGGACTAGCAATCGCCGGGGAGCTGTTTTTT; cdr3_aa: CASSQEKRGLAIAGELFF
d_call: TRBD1; v_call: TRBV5-6; j_call: TRBJ2-1; clone_size: NA; cdr3_nt: TGTGCCAGCAGCCCCGACAGGGGGCGGGCAATTAATGAGCAGTTCTTC; cdr3_aa: CASSPDRGRAINEQFF
d_call: NA; v_call: TRBV21-1; j_call: TRBJ2-3; clone_size: NA; cdr3_nt: TGTGCCAGCAGCGGGACTAGCGGGGGGCCGGGCACAGATACGCAGTATTTT; cdr3_aa: CASSGTSGGPGTDTQYF
d_call: TRBD1; v_call: TRBV6-5; j_call: TRBJ2-4; clone_size: NA; cdr3_nt: TGTGCCAGCAGCCGAAACTCGGGACAGCAAAACATTCAGTACTTC; cdr3_aa: CASSRNSGQQNIQYF
d_call: TRBD1; v_call: TRBV19; j_call: TRBJ1-5; clone_size: few; cdr3_nt: TGTGCCAGTAGTATAGGGGAGACAGGGGGCCCCCTAAATCAGCCCCAGCATTTT; cdr3_aa: CASSIGETGGPLNQPQHF
d_call: NA; v_call: TRBV19; j_call: TRBJ2-7; clone_size: NA; cdr3_nt: TGTGCCAGTAGCCATTCAGGTACCGTAAGGACTTCCTACGAGCAGTACTTC; cdr3_aa: CASSHSGTVRTSYEQYF